This record covers a single TCR beta chain. The data belong to a study of T-cell reconstitution after alpha-beta-depleted transplantation in children. The TCRbeta library incorporated unique molecular identifiers. MiXCR, run by TCRdb on the PCR reads, gives a single entry per CDR3 protein. The sample has about 610,000 distinct CDR3 sequences; 10% to 13% are singletons. Germline V gives CDR1 SQVTM, CDR2 ANQGSEA. This CDR3 is 15 amino acids long. The germline V and J ends were trimmed by 7 bases and 6 bases, with 22 bases remaining between them. The receptor was isolated from a human donor who donated a stem cell graft to a child with acute myeloid leukemia. The chain recombines TRBV29-1 with TRBJ2-1, with D perhaps matching TRBD1 or TRBD2 (5 bases each). This material consisted of PBMCs from the stem cell graft donor, taken from the stem cell graft. Here the CDR3 DNA reads TGCAGCGCCTCGGTGGGGCGGGTTTCAGGCAATGAGCAGTTCTTC. This sequence encodes CSASVGRVSGNEQFF.